This passage covers 19 T cell receptor beta chains from one sample sequenced in a study of control samples from healthy donors and cancer patients. Sequenced by immunoSEQ multiplex PCR; TCRdb stores in-frame clones only, minus some. The sample contains about 140,000 clones, 88% of which appear only once. Sequenced input: blood. The receptors derive from a woman under 40 in good health.

The chain employs TRBV30 and TRBJ2-7, with D unclear. The germline V gene encodes CDR1 GTSNPN and CDR2 SVGIG (reference sequence). This CDR3 region has 14 residues. The V gene lost 2 bases and the J gene lost 4 bases, with 15 bases spanning the gap. The CDR3 is CAWSRQKTVYEQYF. In nucleotides, the CDR3 is TGTGCCTGGAGTAGGCAGAAAACGGTATACGAGCAGTACTTC.

J is TRBJ2-1 and V is TRBV25-1; 8 bases are a match to TRBD2. CDR1 is MGHDK, CDR2 SYGVNS, per germline. Trimming cost V 7 bases and J 5 bases; bases outside gene matches: 10. The CDR3 sequence is 15 residues long. The CDR3 is CASTTSGSINNEQFF. In nucleotides, the CDR3 is TGTGCCAGCACAACCAGCGGGAGCATAAACAATGAGCAGTTCTTC.

This chain's CDR3 is CSARGDIEAFF. CDR3 coding DNA: TGCAGTGCTAGAGGGGACATTGAAGCTTTCTTT. The chain recombines TRBV20-1 with TRBJ1-1, with D possibly being TRBD1 (6 bases). Germline CDR1 and CDR2: DFQATT and SNEGSKA (reference sequence). The V gene lost 1 base and the J gene lost 7 bases, with 7 bases spanning the gap. The CDR3 has 11 residues.

The rearrangement uses TRBV19 and TRBJ1-5; no reliable D call. The CDR3 consists of 13 residues. V lost 8 bases, J lost 7 bases, and 15 bases lay in between. The germline V gene encodes CDR1 LNHDA and CDR2 SQIVND (reference sequence). The CDR3 DNA is TGTGCCAGTTCCACCTGGGTAAGACAGCCCCAGCATTTT. Its translation: CASSTWVRQPQHF.

V is TRBV24-1 and J is TRBJ1-4, with TRBD1 identical over 7 bases. The CDR3 has 14 residues. Germline V gene data show CDR1 as KGHDR and CDR2 as SFDVKD. Trimming took 5 bases from V and 7 from J; bases not matched to a gene: 6. The CDR3 DNA reads TGTGCCACCAGTGTGGCAGGGGGTACTGAAAAACTGTTTTTT. Residues: CATSVAGGTEKLFF.

V gene TRBV18 combines with J gene TRBJ2-1; perhaps TRBD2 as D (5 bases). CDR3 length equals 17 residues. Deletions cut 0 bases from V and 0 bases from J, with 12 bases between. Per the germline V gene, CDR1 is KGHSH and CDR2 is LQKENI. The CDR3 region has the DNA TGTGCCAGCTCACCACCAGGAGAGGGAAGCTCCTACAATGAGCAGTTCTTC. Protein: CASSPPGEGSSYNEQFF. The full variable domain, in which reference TRBV18 and TRBJ2-1 provide the parts outside the CDR3, is NAGVMQNPRHLVRRRGQEARLRCSPMKGHSHVYWYRQLPEEGLKFMVYLQKENIIDESGMPKERFSAEFPKEGPSILRIQQVVRGDSAAYFCASSPPGEGSSYNEQFFGPGTRLTVL.

This clone was seen once. CDR3 sequence: CASSPSEGARGTQYF. For the CDR3, the DNA is TGTGCCAGTAGTCCATCGGAGGGGGCGCGTGGGACCCAGTACTTC. V and J are TRBV19 and TRBJ2-5; tentatively, D is TRBD1 (7 bases). Germline values: CDR1 LNHDA, CDR2 SQIVND (reference sequence). The CDR3 spans 15 residues. V lost 5 bases and J 7 bases, leaving 20 bases between the germline ends.

The rearrangement links TRBV18 to TRBJ2-3, with 7 bases lining up with TRBD1. V dropped 4 bases and J dropped 0; count of bases not matched to a gene: 7. CDR1 is KGHSH and CDR2 is LQKENI in the germline V gene. This CDR3 is built from 16 residues. CDR3 region: CASSLGQDASTDTQYF. The CDR3 region has the DNA TGTGCCAGCTCACTCGGACAGGACGCTAGCACAGATACGCAGTATTTT.

The chain joins TRBV11-2 to TRBJ1-1; D gene unclear. The V end lost 5 bases, the J end lost 3 bases, and 10 bases lay between the germline ends. Germline V gives CDR1 SGHAT, CDR2 FQNNGV. The CDR3 sequence is 13 residues long. The CDR3 protein is CASSISWDTEAFF. CDR3 coding DNA: TGTGCCAGCAGCATTAGTTGGGACACTGAAGCTTTCTTT.

The chain joins TRBV6-2 or TRBV6-3 to TRBJ1-1; no definite D call. The CDR3 has 14 amino acids. Germline V gene sequence: CDR1 MNHEY, CDR2 SVGEGT. Trimming stripped 4 bases from V and 0 bases from J, with 9 bases between. The chain's CDR3 is CASSSTDMNTEAFF. The DNA of the CDR3 is TGTGCCAGCAGTTCTACTGACATGAACACTGAAGCTTTCTTT.

The V gene is TRBV2, the J gene TRBJ1-1, with 7 positions matching TRBD1. CDR3 length: 11 residues. J was trimmed by 10 bases and V by 8 bases; bases with no gene match: 7. The germline CDR1 and CDR2 sequences are SNHLY and FYNNEI. CDR3 sequence reads: CASGGHRGAFF. CDR3 in DNA: TGTGCCAGCGGAGGGCACAGGGGAGCTTTCTTT.

The chain is built from TRBV5-1 and TRBJ2-3, with 9 bases that match TRBD2. Germline V gives CDR1 SGHRS, CDR2 YFSETQ. This CDR3 spans 17 amino acids. J was trimmed by 0 bases and V by 7 bases; bases with no gene match: 12. CDR3 bases: TGCGCCAGCCGGTTAAAGACTAGCGGTCCAAGCACAGATACGCAGTATTTT. Its translation is CASRLKTSGPSTDTQYF.

V gene TRBV19 combines with J gene TRBJ2-1; D tentatively reads TRBD1 or TRBD2 (5 bases each). Looked up from germline, CDR1 is LNHDA and CDR2 is SQIVND (reference sequence). This CDR3 contains 17 residues. Trimming pared 1 base from V and 0 bases from J, leaving 13 bases between. This chain's CDR3 is CASSIVGAPASYNEQFF. In DNA form, the CDR3 reads TGTGCCAGTAGTATAGTCGGGGCCCCAGCCTCCTACAATGAGCAGTTCTTC.

The chain has TRBV6-2 or TRBV6-3 and TRBJ1-4, with 8 bases fitting TRBD1. CDR3 length equals 13 residues. The germline V gene has CDR1 MNHEY and CDR2 SVGEGT. Trimming at V came to 5 bases and at J to 10 bases, leaving 6 bases not matched to a gene. CDR3 in amino acids: CASSPQGAGKLFF. CDR3 DNA sequence: TGTGCCAGCAGTCCGCAGGGGGCGGGAAAACTGTTTTTT.

The chain carries TRBV2 and TRBJ1-4, with D possibly matching TRBD1 (6 bases). This CDR3 has 14 residues. Germline lookup yields CDR1 SNHLY and CDR2 FYNNEI. V was clipped by 4 bases and J by 5 bases, with 11 bases between them. CDR3 residues: CASSAGTPNEKLFF. Written as DNA, the CDR3 is TGTGCCAGCAGTGCCGGGACACCAAATGAAAAACTGTTTTTT.

There are a few counts of this clone. J is TRBJ2-2 and V is TRBV5-1, with no clear D. This CDR3 is built from 12 residues. V lost 6 bases to trimming and J lost 1 base, with 4 bases between them. The germline gives CDR1 SGHRS, CDR2 YFSETQ. CDR3 in amino acids: CASKLNTGELFF. In DNA, the CDR3 is TGCGCCAGCAAACTGAACACCGGGGAGCTGTTTTTT.

The rearrangement uses TRBV15 and TRBJ2-1; TRBD1 is a possible D gene (6 bases). The CDR3 spans 14 residues. In germline, CDR1 is LNHNV, CDR2 YYDKDF (reference sequence). V was pared by 7 bases and J by 7 bases, with 17 bases between. The CDR3, as DNA: TGTGCCACCATGCCGGACAGAGTGGGTAATGAGCAGTTCTTC. It translates to CATMPDRVGNEQFF.

In its sample, this clone was seen a few times. The V and J genes are TRBV5-1 and TRBJ2-1, with TRBD2 matching over 11 bases. This CDR3 contains 17 residues. V lost 0 bases and J lost 4; bases outside the gene matches: 6. Looked up from germline, CDR1 is SGHRS and CDR2 is YFSETQ. CDR3 nucleotides: TGCGCCAGCAGCTTGGACCCGACTAGCGGGAATTACAATGAGCAGTTCTTC. Its protein product is CASSLDPTSGNYNEQFF.

This rearrangement joins TRBV28 to TRBJ1-1; no firm D call. CDR3 length: 13 residues. The germline V and J ends were trimmed by 7 bases and 1 base, with 10 bases remaining between them. The germline V gene encodes CDR1 MDHEN and CDR2 SYDVKM. DNA of the CDR3: TGTGCCAGCATTCTGTGGCCGAACACTGAAGCTTTCTTT. It encodes CASILWPNTEAFF.